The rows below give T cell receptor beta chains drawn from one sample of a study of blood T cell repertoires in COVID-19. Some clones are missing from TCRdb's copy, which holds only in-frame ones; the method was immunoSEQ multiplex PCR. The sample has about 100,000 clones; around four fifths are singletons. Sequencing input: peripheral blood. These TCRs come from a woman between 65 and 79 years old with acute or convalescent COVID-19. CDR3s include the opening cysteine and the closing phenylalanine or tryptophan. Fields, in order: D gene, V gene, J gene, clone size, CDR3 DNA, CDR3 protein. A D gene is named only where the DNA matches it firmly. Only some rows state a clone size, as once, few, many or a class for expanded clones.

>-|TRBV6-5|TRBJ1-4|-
TGTGCCGTAAATGAGAGGGGGACGGGTGAAAAACTGTTTTTT
CAVNERGTGEKLFF
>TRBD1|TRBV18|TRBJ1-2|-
TGTGCCAGCTCTCTTGACAGGGTCTATGGCTACACCTTC
CASSLDRVYGYTF
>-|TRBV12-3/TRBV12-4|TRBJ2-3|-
TGTGCCAGCCGCCGGGGGGCTACAGATACGCAGTATTTT
CASRRGATDTQYF
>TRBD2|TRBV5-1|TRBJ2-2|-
TGCGCCAGCAGCTTTTACGGGAGGGGTACCGGGGAGCTGTTTTTT
CASSFYGRGTGELFF
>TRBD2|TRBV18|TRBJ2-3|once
TGTGCCAGCTCACGGACTAGCGGGGGGGCTGGAACAGATACGCAGTATTTT
CASSRTSGGAGTDTQYF
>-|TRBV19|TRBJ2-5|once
TGTGCCAGTTCGATTCAGCGGGAGACCCAGTACTTC
CASSIQRETQYF
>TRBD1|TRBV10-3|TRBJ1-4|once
TGTGCCATCATGGGGGACAGGGATGAAAAACTGTTTTTT
CAIMGDRDEKLFF
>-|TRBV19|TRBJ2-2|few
TGTGCCAGTAGTTACAGCACCGGGGAGCTGTTTTTT
CASSYSTGELFF
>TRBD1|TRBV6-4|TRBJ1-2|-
TGTGCCAGCAGTCCGGACAGGGGAAACGGCTACACCTTC
CASSPDRGNGYTF
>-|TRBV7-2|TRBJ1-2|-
TGTGCCAGCAGCCTCGGAGGGACCTATGGCTACACCTTC
CASSLGGTYGYTF
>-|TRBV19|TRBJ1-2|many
TGTGCCAGTAGTATCAGTTCCGGGGGGCCTACCTATGGCTACACCTTC
CASSISSGGPTYGYTF
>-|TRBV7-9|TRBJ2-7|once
TGTGCCAGCAGCTTAGGGGGCTACTACGAGCAGTACTTC
CASSLGGYYEQYF
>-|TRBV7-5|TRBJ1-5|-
TGTGCCAGAAGCTTAAGCCGTCTCTTGGGACAGACCAATCAGCCCCAGCATTTT
CARSLSRLLGQTNQPQHF
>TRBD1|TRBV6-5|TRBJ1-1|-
TGTGCCAGCAGTTATTACCGAAACAGGGGAAACACTGAAGCTTTCTTT
CASSYYRNRGNTEAFF
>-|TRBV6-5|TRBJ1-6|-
TGTGCCAGCAGTTATAAGGCGGAGAATAATTCACCCCTCCACTTT
CASSYKAENNSPLHF
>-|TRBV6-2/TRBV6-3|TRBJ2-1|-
TGTGCCAGCAGTTCGGTCTACAATGAGCAGTTCTTC
CASSSVYNEQFF
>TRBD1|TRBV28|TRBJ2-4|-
TGTGCCAGCAGTCAGACAGGGGGCGTATCCAAAAACATTCAGTACTTC
CASSQTGGVSKNIQYF
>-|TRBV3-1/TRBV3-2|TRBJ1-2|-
TGTGCCAGCAGCCTCGCTGGGGCTGGCTACACCTTC
CASSLAGAGYTF
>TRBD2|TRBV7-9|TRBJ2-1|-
TGTGCCAGCATCCTCAGCGGGGGGTCGGGCAATGAGCAGTTCTTC
CASILSGGSGNEQFF
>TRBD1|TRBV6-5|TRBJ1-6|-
TGTGCCAGCAGAGGACAGGGAAATTCACCCCTCCACTTT
CASRGQGNSPLHF
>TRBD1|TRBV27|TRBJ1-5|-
TGTGCCAGCAGTCCCTCGGGACAGAGCAATCAGCCCCAGCATTTT
CASSPSGQSNQPQHF
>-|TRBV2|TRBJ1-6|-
TGTGCCAGCAGTTTCGGCACGGGTTTCCGTTCACCCCTCCACTTT
CASSFGTGFRSPLHF
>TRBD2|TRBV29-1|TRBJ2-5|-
TGCAGCGTTGCGGGACTAGCGGGGTTGGAGACCCAGTACTTC
CSVAGLAGLETQYF
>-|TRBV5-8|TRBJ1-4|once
TGTGCCAGCAGCTCTTACACTGAAAAACTGTTTTTT
CASSSYTEKLFF
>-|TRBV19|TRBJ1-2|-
TGTGCCAGTAGTATGCGGGGTGAGGGTGGCTACACCTTC
CASSMRGEGGYTF
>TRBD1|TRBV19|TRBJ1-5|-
TGTGCCAGTAGTATTTCCGGGACAGGGGGTTATCAGCCCCAGCATTTT
CASSISGTGGYQPQHF
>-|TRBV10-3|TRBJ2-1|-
TGTGCCATCAGTGAGTCGCAGGAGGGTGAGCAGTTCTTC
CAISESQEGEQFF
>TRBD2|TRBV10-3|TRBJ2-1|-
TGTGCCATCAGTGGGACTAGCGGGGGCCGAAACTCCTACAATGAGCAGTTCTTC
CAISGTSGGRNSYNEQFF
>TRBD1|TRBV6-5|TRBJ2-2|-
TGTGCCAGCCGACCAGGGGGAAAGGACACCGGGGAGCTGTTTTTT
CASRPGGKDTGELFF